This TCR beta chain was captured by sequencing in a study of T cell changes during pregnancy in multiple sclerosis. With V trimmed by 3 bases and J by 0 bases, 4 bases remained unmatched. The germline gives CDR1 PRHDT, CDR2 FYEKMQ (reference sequence). CDR3 length equals 15 residues. This table comes from immunoSEQ multiplex PCR, and its TCRdb copy is limited to in-frame clones, with some not included. The data hold about 40,000 clones, with around 94% observed a single time. The receptor was derived from a female donor with multiple sclerosis, enrolled in a pregnancy study. The rearrangement joins TRBV13 to TRBJ1-2, with TRBD1 matching 7 bases. Here the sequenced sample was CD8+ T cells from peripheral blood mononuclear cells, taken in the third trimester of pregnancy. In nucleotides, the CDR3 is TGTGCCAGCAGCTTGGAGGGGGCGCCTAACTATGGCTACACCTTC. Translated, it gives CASSLEGAPNYGYTF.